This T cell receptor beta chain is drawn from a study of T cell repertoires in cytomegalovirus infection. Looking at the study overall: Public signatures in TCR beta pointed to CMV infection and matching HLA type. Findings and limits, study-wide: Clonotypes of TCR beta that were HLA-C-restricted and CMV-specific dominated the ex vivo response.

MiXCR was run by TCRdb on the reads, yielding one entry per CDR3 protein. The sample lists approximately 590,000 distinct CDR3 sequences; 40% were seen once. Germline CDR1 and CDR2: DFQATT and SNEGSKA (reference sequence). V lost 3 bases to trimming and J lost 2 bases, with 14 bases between them. This CDR3 has 15 residues. This clonotype was picked up a small number of times. The antigen remains undetermined. The sequencing used cultured PBMCs, collected from culture after CMV antigen stimulation. The source is a human donor in good health (CMV status not recorded). Some clones in this sample may be carry-over from other donors' samples. The genes are TRBV20-1 and TRBJ1-5; unclear D gene. The CDR3 spells CSARIGSWGNQPQHF. The DNA for the CDR3 is TGCAGTGCTAGGATCGGGAGTTGGGGCAATCAGCCCCAGCATTTT.